Below, 13 T cell receptor beta chains from the same sample are listed, as sequenced in a study of identical twins. A single record per CDR3 protein comes from TCRdb applying MiXCR to the 5' RACE reads. This repertoire shows 1.5 million to 2 million distinct CDR3 sequences, around 29% found once; its top ten account for less than 0.35%. The sample taken for sequencing was cord blood. The receptors derive from a newborn girl in good health.

The table lists this clonotype with a few counts. This rearrangement joins TRBV2 to TRBJ2-5, with TRBD1 matching 7 bases. Unmatched junction bases numbered 5, after V lost 6 bases and J lost 1 base. Germline V gene lookup returns CDR1 SNHLY and CDR2 FYNNEI. This CDR3 spans 14 amino acids. The CDR3 reads CASRRTGTQETQYF. CDR3 nucleotide sequence: TGTGCCAGCAGGAGGACAGGCACCCAAGAGACCCAGTACTTC.

This clonotype was seen a single time. This chain uses TRBV9 with TRBJ1-1; possible D gene TRBD1, 5 bases. CDR1 and CDR2 (germline): SGDLS, YYNGEE. V was cut by 0 bases and J by 4 bases, with 13 bases left in between. The CDR3 sequence is 15 residues long. CDR3 coding DNA: TGTGCCAGCAGCGTAGGTGGGGCGCCGGGCACTGAAGCTTTCTTT. Its protein is CASSVGGAPGTEAFF.

This clonotype was found a few times. The chain joins TRBV4-1 to TRBJ2-1; TRBD2 agrees at 9 bases. The CDR3 spans 16 residues. The ends lost 3 bases at V and 8 bases at J; junction bases unmatched: 11. Germline V gene lookup returns CDR1 MGHRA and CDR2 YSYEKL. The CDR3, as DNA: TGCGCCAGCAGCCAGGGTTTCGCGGGGGGGTTGTATGAGCAGTTCTTC. Translating it yields CASSQGFAGGLYEQFF.

The chain recombines TRBV7-9 with TRBJ2-3; 9 bases fit TRBD1. The germline V gene encodes CDR1 SEHNR and CDR2 FQNEAQ (reference sequence). The V and J ends lost 5 bases and 3 bases, in that order; junction bases with no gene match: 12. This CDR3 comprises 17 residues. In DNA, the CDR3 is TGTGCCAGCAGCCTTCGGAGCAGGACAGGGGAGACAGATACGCAGTATTTT. Protein sequence: CASSLRSRTGETDTQYF.

This clonotype was counted at least ten times. The chain combines TRBV7-2 with TRBJ2-3; 13 positions match TRBD2. This CDR3 comprises 19 residues. The germline V gene encodes CDR1 SGHTA and CDR2 FQGNSA. V dropped 1 base and J dropped 7; count of bases not matched to a gene: 14. The CDR3 loop is CASSLGTSGRVGRIYTQYF. In DNA form, the CDR3 reads TGTGCCAGCAGCTTAGGGACTAGCGGGAGAGTGGGTAGAATCTATACGCAGTATTTT.

This chain links TRBV6-1 with TRBJ2-4; either TRBD1 or TRBD2 may fit D (6 bases each). Trimming pared 5 bases from V and 0 bases from J, leaving 17 bases between. Germline V gives CDR1 MNHNS, CDR2 SASEGT. The CDR3 is made up of 17 amino acids. CDR3 region: CASSPRDTSLAKNIQYF. CDR3 DNA sequence: TGTGCCAGCAGTCCGCGGGACACCTCTTTAGCCAAAAACATTCAGTACTTC.

The chain joins TRBV14 to TRBJ2-5; D possibly corresponds to TRBD2 (5 bases). The V end was cut by 2 bases, the J end by 11 bases, with 15 bases between. This CDR3 has 13 residues. CDR1 and CDR2 from the germline V gene are SGHDN and FVKESK. For the CDR3, the DNA is TGTGCCAGCAGCCAAACTAGTGCCAATGAGCAGTACTTC. It translates to CASSQTSANEQYF.

This clonotype was picked up a small number of times. The gene calls are TRBV12-5 and TRBJ2-3; TRBD1 matches 8 bases. Germline CDR1 LGHNT, CDR2 FRNRAP. V trimming: 4 bases; J trimming: 8 bases; junction bases outside the gene matches: 11. This CDR3 is 15 amino acids long. This chain's CDR3 is CASGSRTGKDGTQYF. For the CDR3, the DNA is TGTGCTAGTGGTTCGCGGACAGGGAAGGACGGTACGCAGTATTTT.

This clonotype turned up a few times. The chain uses TRBV19 and TRBJ2-7; either TRBD1 or TRBD2 may supply D (5 bases each). V lost 5 bases and J 2 bases, leaving 22 bases between the germline ends. Germline CDR1 is LNHDA and CDR2 is SQIVND (reference sequence). The CDR3 loop spans 17 amino acids. DNA of the CDR3: TGTGCCAGTAGTCCAAACCCGGCTCAGGGAGTAGCCTACGAGCAGTACTTC. Translating gives CASSPNPAQGVAYEQYF.

V usage is TRBV20-1 and J usage is TRBJ2-5; 15 positions agree with TRBD2. The CDR3 contains 17 residues. Trimming removed 7 bases from V and 1 base from J; junction bases left unmatched: 10. CDR1 and CDR2 (germline): DFQATT, SNEGSKA (reference sequence). CDR3 sequence (DNA): TGCAGTGTTATAGGACTAGCGGGAGGGAAGGGCCAAGAGACCCAGTACTTC. It encodes CSVIGLAGGKGQETQYF.

This clonotype was seen many times. The CDR3: CASSYNNQPQHF. CDR3 in DNA: TGTGCCAGCAGTTACAACAATCAGCCCCAGCATTTT. V usage is TRBV7-2 and J usage is TRBJ1-5; D gene uncertain. The CDR3 spans 12 residues. CDR1 SGHTA and CDR2 FQGNSA come from the germline V gene. V lost 6 bases, J lost 3 bases, and 6 bases lay in between.

This clonotype has at least ten counts. The chain uses TRBV3-1 and TRBJ2-7; tentative D call: TRBD2 (6 bases). V was trimmed by 5 bases and J by 4 bases, leaving 12 bases between them. The CDR3 loop spans 13 amino acids. Germline V gene lookup returns CDR1 LGHDT and CDR2 YNNKEL (reference sequence). The CDR3 is CASSSGLQYEQYF. CDR3 sequence (DNA): TGTGCCAGCAGCTCGGGACTCCAATACGAGCAGTACTTC.

The rearrangement links TRBV5-1 to TRBJ2-1, with 8 bases lining up with TRBD2. CDR3 length: 17 residues. V dropped 4 bases and J dropped 0; count of bases not matched to a gene: 9. CDR1 and CDR2 from the germline V gene are SGHRS and YFSETQ. The CDR3, as DNA: TGCGCCAGCAGCACTTTTGGGACTAGTTCCTCCTACAATGAGCAGTTCTTC. This gives the protein CASSTFGTSSSYNEQFF.